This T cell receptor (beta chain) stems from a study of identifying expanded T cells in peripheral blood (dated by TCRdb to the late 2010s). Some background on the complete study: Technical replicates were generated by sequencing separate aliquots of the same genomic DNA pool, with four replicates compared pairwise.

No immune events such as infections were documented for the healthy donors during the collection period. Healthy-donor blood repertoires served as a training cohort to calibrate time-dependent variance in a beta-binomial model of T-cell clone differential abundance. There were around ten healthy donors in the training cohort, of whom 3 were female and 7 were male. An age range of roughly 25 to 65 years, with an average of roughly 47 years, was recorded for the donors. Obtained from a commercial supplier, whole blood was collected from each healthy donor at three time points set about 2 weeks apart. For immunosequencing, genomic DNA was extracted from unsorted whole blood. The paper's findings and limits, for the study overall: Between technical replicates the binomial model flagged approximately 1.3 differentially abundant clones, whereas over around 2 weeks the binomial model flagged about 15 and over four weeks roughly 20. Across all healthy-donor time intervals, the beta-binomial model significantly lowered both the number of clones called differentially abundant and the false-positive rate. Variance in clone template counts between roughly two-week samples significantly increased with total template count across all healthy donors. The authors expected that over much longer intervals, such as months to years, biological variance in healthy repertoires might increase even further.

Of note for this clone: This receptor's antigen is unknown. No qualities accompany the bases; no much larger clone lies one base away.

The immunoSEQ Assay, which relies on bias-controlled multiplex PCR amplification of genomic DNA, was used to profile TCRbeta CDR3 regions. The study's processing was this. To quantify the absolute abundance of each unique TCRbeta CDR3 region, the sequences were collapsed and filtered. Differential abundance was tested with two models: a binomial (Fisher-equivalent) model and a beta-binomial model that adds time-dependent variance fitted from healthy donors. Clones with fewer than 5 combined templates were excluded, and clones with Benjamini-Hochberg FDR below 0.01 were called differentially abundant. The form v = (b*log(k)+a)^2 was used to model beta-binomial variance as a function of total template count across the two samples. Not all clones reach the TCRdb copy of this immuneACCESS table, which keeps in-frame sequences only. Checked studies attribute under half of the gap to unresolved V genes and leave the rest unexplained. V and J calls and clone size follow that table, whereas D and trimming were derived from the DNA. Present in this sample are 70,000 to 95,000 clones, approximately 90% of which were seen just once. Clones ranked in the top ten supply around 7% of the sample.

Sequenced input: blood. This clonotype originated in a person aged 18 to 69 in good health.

CDR3 sequence: CASSQPQGKAFF. In nucleotides, the sequence is TGTGCCAGCAGCCAACCACAGGGGAAAGCTTTCTTT. The V and J genes are TRBV28 and TRBJ1-1, with 7 central nucleotides matching TRBD1. CDR1 MDHEN and CDR2 SYDVKM are derived from the germline V gene. The junction shows trimming of 6 bases on V and 9 bases on J, and the gene matches do not reach 7 bases of it. There are 12 amino acids in the CDR3, from cysteine to phenylalanine inclusive. Here the CDR3 DNA is all that survives: 36 bases in frame from base 1.